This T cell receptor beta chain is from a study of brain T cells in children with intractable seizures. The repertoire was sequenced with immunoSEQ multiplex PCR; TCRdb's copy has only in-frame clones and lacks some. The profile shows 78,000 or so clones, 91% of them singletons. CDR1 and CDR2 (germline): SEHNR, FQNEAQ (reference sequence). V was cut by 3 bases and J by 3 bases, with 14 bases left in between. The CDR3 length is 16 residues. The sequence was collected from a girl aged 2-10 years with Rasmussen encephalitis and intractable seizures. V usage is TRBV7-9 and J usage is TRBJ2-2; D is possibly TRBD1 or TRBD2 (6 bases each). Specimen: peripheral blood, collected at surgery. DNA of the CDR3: TGTGCCAGCAGCTTGTGGACGGGGGCCTACACCGGGGAGCTGTTTTTT. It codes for CASSLWTGAYTGELFF.